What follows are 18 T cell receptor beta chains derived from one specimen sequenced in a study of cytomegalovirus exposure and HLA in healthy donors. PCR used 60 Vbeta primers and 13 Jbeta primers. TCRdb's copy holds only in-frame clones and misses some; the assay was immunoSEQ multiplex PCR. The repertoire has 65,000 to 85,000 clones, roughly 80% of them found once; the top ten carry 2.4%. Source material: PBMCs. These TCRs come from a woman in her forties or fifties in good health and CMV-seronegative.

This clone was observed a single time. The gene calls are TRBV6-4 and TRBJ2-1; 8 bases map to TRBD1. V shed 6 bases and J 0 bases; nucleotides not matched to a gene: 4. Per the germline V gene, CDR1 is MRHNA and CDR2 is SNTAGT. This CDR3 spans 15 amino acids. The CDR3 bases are TGTGCCAGCAGACGTACAGGGGGCTCCTACAATGAGCAGTTCTTC. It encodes CASRRTGGSYNEQFF.

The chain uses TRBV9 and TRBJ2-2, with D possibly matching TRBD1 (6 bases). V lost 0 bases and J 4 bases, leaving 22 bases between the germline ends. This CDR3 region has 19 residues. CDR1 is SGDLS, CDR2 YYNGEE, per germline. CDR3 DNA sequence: TGTGCCAGCAGCGTAGACATACAGGGCGGTACAATCTCCACCGGGGAGCTGTTTTTT. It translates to CASSVDIQGGTISTGELFF.

CDR3: CASSLAGTGPYEQYF. The CDR3 DNA reads as TGTGCCAGCAGCTTAGCCGGGACAGGCCCCTACGAGCAGTACTTC. The chain joins TRBV7-6 to TRBJ2-5; 8 bases align to TRBD1. The J call may be in error: the DNA end matches TRBJ2-7 better. The CDR3 has 15 amino acids. Germline V gives CDR1 SGHVS, CDR2 FNYEAQ.

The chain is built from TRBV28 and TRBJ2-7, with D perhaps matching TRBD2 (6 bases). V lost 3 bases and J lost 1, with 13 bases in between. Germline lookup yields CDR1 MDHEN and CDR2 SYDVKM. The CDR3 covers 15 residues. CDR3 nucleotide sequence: TGTGCCAGCAGTTTGGAGGGGACGGATTCCTACGAGCAGTACTTC. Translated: CASSLEGTDSYEQYF.

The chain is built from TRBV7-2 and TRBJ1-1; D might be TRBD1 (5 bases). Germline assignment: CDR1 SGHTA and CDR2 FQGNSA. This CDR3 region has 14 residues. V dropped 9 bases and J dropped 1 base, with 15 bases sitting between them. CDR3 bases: TGTGCCAGTGGGTTGGCGGGGCGGAACACTGAAGCTTTCTTT. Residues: CASGLAGRNTEAFF.

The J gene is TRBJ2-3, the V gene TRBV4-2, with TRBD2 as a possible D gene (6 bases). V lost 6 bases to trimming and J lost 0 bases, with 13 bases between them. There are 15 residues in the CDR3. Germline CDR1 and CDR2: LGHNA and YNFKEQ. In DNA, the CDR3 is TGTGCCAGCAGACAGGACTATATTAGCACAGATACGCAGTATTTT. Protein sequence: CASRQDYISTDTQYF.

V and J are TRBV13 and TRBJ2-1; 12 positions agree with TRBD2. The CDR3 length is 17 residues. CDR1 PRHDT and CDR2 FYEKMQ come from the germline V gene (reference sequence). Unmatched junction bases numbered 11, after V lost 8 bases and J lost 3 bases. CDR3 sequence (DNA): TGTGCCAGCTCACGGCCTAGCGGGGGGGGAAGCTACAATGAGCAGTTCTTC. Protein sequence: CASSRPSGGGSYNEQFF.

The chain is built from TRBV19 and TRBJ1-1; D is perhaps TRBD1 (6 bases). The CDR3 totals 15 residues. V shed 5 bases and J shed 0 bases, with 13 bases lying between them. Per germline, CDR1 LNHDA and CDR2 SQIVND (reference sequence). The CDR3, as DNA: TGTGCCAGTAGTTCTCGTACAGGGATGAACACTGAAGCTTTCTTT. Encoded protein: CASSSRTGMNTEAFF.

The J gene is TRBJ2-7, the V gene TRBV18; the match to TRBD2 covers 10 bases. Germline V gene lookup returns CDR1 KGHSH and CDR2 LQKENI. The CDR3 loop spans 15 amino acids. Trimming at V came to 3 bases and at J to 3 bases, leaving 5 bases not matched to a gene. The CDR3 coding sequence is TGTGCCAGCTCACCGTCCCTAGCGGGGGACTACGAGCAGTACTTC. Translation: CASSPSLAGDYEQYF.

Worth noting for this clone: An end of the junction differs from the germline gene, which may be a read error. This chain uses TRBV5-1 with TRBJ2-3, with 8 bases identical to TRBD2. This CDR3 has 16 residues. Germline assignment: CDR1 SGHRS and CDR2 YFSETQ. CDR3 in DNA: TGCGCCAGCAGCTTGGCCCAGCGGGAGAGGACAGATATGCAGTATTTT. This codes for CASSLAQRERTDMQYF.

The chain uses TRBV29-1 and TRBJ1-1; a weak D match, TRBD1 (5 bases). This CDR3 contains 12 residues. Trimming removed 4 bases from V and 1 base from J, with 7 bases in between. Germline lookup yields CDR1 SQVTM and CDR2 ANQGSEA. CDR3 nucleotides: TGCAGCGTTGGGGGCGGGAACACTGAAGCTTTCTTT. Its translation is CSVGGGNTEAFF.

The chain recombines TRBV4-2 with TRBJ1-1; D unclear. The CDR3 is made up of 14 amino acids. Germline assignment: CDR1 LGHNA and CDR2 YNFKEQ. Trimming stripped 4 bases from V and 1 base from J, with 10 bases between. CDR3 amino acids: CASSPWGENTEAFF. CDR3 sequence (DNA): TGTGCCAGCAGCCCTTGGGGAGAGAACACTGAAGCTTTCTTT.

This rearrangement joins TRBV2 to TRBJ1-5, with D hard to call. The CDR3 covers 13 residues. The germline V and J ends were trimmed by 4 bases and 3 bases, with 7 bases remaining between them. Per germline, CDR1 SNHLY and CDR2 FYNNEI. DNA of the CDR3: TGTGCCAGCAGTGCAGCTAACAATCAGCCCCAGCATTTT. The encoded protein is CASSAANNQPQHF.

The CDR3 DNA reads TGCGCCAGCAGTGACGGACAGGCTGAGCAGTACTTC. It yields the protein CASSDGQAEQYF. This rearrangement joins TRBV10-1 to TRBJ2-7; 7 bases match TRBD1. With V trimmed by 3 bases and J by 7 bases, 3 bases remained unmatched. Germline values: CDR1 WNHNN, CDR2 SYGVQD (reference sequence). The CDR3 runs to 12 residues.

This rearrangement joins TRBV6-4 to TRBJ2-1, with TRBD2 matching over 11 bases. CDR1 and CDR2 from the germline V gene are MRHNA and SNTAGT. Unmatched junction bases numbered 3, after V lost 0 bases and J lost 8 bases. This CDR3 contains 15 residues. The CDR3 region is CASSDSTSGADEQFF. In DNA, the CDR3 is TGTGCCAGCAGTGACTCGACTAGCGGGGCCGATGAGCAGTTCTTC.

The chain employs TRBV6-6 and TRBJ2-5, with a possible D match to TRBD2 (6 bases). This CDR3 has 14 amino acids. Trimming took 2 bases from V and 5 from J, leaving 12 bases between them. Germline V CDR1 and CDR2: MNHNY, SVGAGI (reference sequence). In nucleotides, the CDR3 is TGTGCCAGCAGTTACAGGGAGGCGGGGGAGACCCAGTACTTC. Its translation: CASSYREAGETQYF.

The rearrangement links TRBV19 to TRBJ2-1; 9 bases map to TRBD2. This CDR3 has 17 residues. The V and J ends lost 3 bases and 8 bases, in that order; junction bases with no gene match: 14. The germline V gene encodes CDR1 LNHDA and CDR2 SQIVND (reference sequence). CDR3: CASSIPRTQREADEQFF. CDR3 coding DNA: TGTGCCAGTAGTATCCCTCGTACGCAGCGGGAGGCCGATGAGCAGTTCTTC. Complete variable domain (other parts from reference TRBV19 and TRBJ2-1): DGGITQSPKYLFRKEGQNVTLSCEQNLNHDAMYWYRQDPGQGLRLIYYSQIVNDFQKGDIAEGYSVSREKKESFPLTVTSAQKNPTAFYLCASSIPRTQREADEQFFGPGTRLTVL.

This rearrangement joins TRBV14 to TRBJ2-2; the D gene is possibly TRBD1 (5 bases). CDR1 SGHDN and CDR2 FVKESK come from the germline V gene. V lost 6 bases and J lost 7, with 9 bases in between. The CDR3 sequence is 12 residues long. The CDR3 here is CASSWGGGELFF. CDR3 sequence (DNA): TGTGCCAGCAGTTGGGGCGGCGGGGAGCTGTTTTTT.